This TCR beta chain derives from a study of blood T cell repertoires in COVID-19. V was pared by 3 bases and J by 8 bases, with 6 bases of the junction left unmatched. The CDR3 covers 15 residues. Germline V gene sequence: CDR1 LNHDA, CDR2 SQIVND (reference sequence). As processed by the authors: Estimates of nucleated cell counts were drawn from the amplification of reference gene primers. Method: immunoSEQ multiplex PCR; TCRdb's copy keeps in-frame clones and lacks some. V, J and clone size are taken as reported in that table, and D and trimming were inferred from the DNA itself. The data show fewer than 250,000 clones, approximately 90% seen once.

The specimen was peripheral blood. The chain is built from TRBV19 and TRBJ2-1; 11 bases line up with TRBD2. This TCR derives from a man between 65 and 80 years old with acute or convalescent COVID-19. Here the CDR3 DNA reads TGTGCCAGTAGTATCTCTAGCGGGAGGTCCTATGAGCAGTTCTTC. Amino acids: CASSISSGRSYEQFF.